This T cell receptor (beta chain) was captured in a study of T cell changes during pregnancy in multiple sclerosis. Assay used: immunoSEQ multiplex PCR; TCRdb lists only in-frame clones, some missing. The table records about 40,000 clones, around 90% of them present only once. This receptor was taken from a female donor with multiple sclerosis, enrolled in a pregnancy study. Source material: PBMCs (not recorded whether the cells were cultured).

The CDR3 spells CARSRTGREGDSNQPQHF. The CDR3 DNA sequence: TGTGCCAGGTCTCGGACAGGGCGGGAAGGGGATAGCAATCAGCCCCAGCATTTT. The chain uses TRBV5-5 and TRBJ1-5; 8 nucleotides line up with TRBD1. The germline CDR1 and CDR2 sequences are SGHKS and YYEKEE (reference sequence). CDR3 length: 18 residues. Trimming removed 8 bases from V and 0 bases from J; junction bases left unmatched: 16.